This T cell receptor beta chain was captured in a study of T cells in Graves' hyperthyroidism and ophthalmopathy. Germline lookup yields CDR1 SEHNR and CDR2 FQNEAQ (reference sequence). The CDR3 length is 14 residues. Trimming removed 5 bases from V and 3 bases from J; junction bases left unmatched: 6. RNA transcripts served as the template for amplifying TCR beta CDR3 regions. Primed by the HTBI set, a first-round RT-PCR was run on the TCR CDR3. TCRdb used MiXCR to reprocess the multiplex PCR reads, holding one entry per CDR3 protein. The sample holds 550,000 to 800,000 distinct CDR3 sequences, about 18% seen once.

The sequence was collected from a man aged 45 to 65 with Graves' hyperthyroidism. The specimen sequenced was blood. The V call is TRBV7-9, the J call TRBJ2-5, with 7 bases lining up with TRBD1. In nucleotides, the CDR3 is TGTGCCAGCAGCCGGGACAGTTTGAAAGAGACCCAGTACTTC. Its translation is CASSRDSLKETQYF.